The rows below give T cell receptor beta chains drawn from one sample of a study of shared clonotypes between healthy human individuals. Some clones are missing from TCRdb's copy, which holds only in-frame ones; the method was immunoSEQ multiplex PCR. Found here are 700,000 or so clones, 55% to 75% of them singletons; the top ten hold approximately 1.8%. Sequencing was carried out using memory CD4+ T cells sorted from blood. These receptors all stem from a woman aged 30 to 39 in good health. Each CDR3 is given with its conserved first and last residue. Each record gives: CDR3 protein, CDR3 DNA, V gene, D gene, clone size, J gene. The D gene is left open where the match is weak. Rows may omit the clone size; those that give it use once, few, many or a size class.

CASSLVGNVGSPLHF,TGTGCCAGCAGCTTAGTGGGCAACGTGGGTTCACCCCTCCACTTT,TRBV7-9,-,-,TRBJ1-6
CASTMKAGRAEKLFF,TGTGCCAGTACCATGAAGGCCGGGAGGGCTGAAAAACTGTTTTTT,TRBV19,-,once,TRBJ1-4
CASSRQGVDEQYF,TGTGCCAGCAGTCGACAGGGGGTCGACGAGCAGTACTTC,TRBV6-5,TRBD1,-,TRBJ2-7
CSVGTAVDTEAFF,TGCAGCGTTGGGACCGCGGTGGACACTGAAGCTTTCTTT,TRBV29-1,-,-,TRBJ1-1
CASSPGGTSYEQYF,TGTGCCAGCAGCCCTGGCGGGACTTCTTACGAGCAGTACTTC,TRBV7-2,-,-,TRBJ2-7
CASSLGTVGNTEAFF,TGTGCCAGCAGTCTAGGGACAGTGGGGAACACTGAAGCTTTCTTT,TRBV28,TRBD1,-,TRBJ1-1
CASSLDYLSSYEQYF,TGTGCCAGCAGCTTAGATTATCTCAGCTCCTACGAGCAGTACTTC,TRBV11-2,-,few,TRBJ2-7
CASSTTARTGDHGEQYF,TGTGCCAGTAGTACCACAGCCCGGACAGGGGATCATGGCGAGCAGTACTTC,TRBV19,TRBD1,-,TRBJ2-7
CASSYYYTDTQYF,TGTGCCAGCAGCTATTACTACACAGATACGCAGTATTTT,TRBV5-4,-,-,TRBJ2-3
CASRPGGAGTGELFF,TGCGCCAGCAGACCCGGGGGCGCGGGAACCGGGGAGCTGTTTTTT,TRBV5-1,-,once,TRBJ2-2
CASSMGHEQFF,TGTGCCAGTAGTATGGGTCATGAGCAGTTCTTC,TRBV19,-,few,TRBJ2-1
CASSPDRQGGGYTF,TGTGCCAGCAGCCCCGATAGACAGGGTGGAGGCTACACCTTC,TRBV7-6,TRBD1,-,TRBJ1-2
CASSIGAAELYGYTF,TGTGCCAGTAGTATAGGGGCCGCAGAACTTTATGGCTACACCTTC,TRBV19,-,-,TRBJ1-2
CASRKDDRINQPQHF,TGTGCCAGCAGGAAAGACGACAGGATTAATCAGCCCCAGCATTTT,TRBV19,-,-,TRBJ1-5
CASSYSAQINEKLFF,TGTGCCAGCAGTTATAGTGCGCAGATTAATGAAAAACTGTTTTTT,TRBV6-6,-,-,TRBJ1-4
CASSLGSTGTRREAFF,TGTGCCAGCAGTTTAGGCTCTACCGGGACCAGGAGGGAAGCTTTCTTT,TRBV28,-,-,TRBJ1-1
CASRTEQASYGYTF,TGTGCCAGCAGGACAGAACAGGCGTCCTATGGCTACACCTTC,TRBV5-4,-,-,TRBJ1-2
CASRVYRDTEAFF,TGTGCCAGTAGAGTTTACAGGGACACTGAAGCTTTCTTT,TRBV19,-,-,TRBJ1-1
CASSSEPYQETQYF,TGCGCCAGCAGCTCAGAACCGTACCAAGAGACCCAGTACTTC,TRBV5-1,-,-,TRBJ2-5
CASSELAGVAKNIQYF,TGTGCCAGCAGTGAACTAGCGGGAGTTGCCAAAAACATTCAGTACTTC,TRBV2,TRBD2,-,TRBJ2-4
CASSELSPGRYGNTIYF,TGTGCCAGCAGTGAATTATCCCCGGGGCGATATGGAAACACCATATATTTT,TRBV6-1,-,-,TRBJ1-3